This paragraph reports one TCR beta chain. Antigen: not known. This sample was taken from a study of blood T cells in healthy people across ages. Looking at the study overall: Using template switching, researchers captured about one barcoded beta molecule for each two T cells. Findings of the study overall: Getting older went along with TCR beta diversity per million T cells dropping roughly linearly. What prevented conclusive comparison of naive and antigen-experienced cells was that PBMCs were unsorted.

Primed by a sample-barcoded 5' primer and a J-beta primer mix, a second PCR proceeded for 7 to 11 cycles. All cDNA molecules were each tagged by a template-switch adaptor with 12 random nucleotides. From the 5' RACE reads, TCRdb called clonotypes with MiXCR, one entry per CDR3 protein. The sample carries roughly 1.6 million distinct CDR3 sequences, about 32% recorded once. There are 13 residues in the CDR3. Germline lookup yields CDR1 DFQATT and CDR2 SNEGSKA (reference sequence). The V and J ends lost 5 bases and 2 bases respectively, with 12 bases between them. The clonotype originates from a woman in her twenties or thirties in good health. The chain uses TRBV20-1 and TRBJ2-5; tentative D call: TRBD2 (5 bases). The specimen sequenced was blood. The CDR3 loop is CSALLVEQETQYF. The DNA for the CDR3 is TGCAGTGCTTTACTAGTGGAACAAGAGACCCAGTACTTC.